This T cell receptor (beta chain) was observed in a study of Graves' ophthalmopathy and Graves' hyperthyroidism. Amplifying from RNA transcripts, the study obtained TCR beta CDR3 regions. A first-round RT-PCR used HTBI primers, followed by a second-round multiplex PCR. MiXCR, applied by TCRdb to the multiplex PCR reads, yields one record per CDR3 protein. This table holds nearly 400,000 distinct CDR3 sequences, approximately 20% found once. There are many counts of this clonotype. Germline assignment: CDR1 MRHNA and CDR2 SNTAGT. The CDR3 length is 14 residues. V lost 5 bases and J lost 1, with 8 bases in between.

This receptor was identified in a woman aged 18-29 years with Graves' ophthalmopathy. The sequencing sample was made of peripheral blood. The gene calls are TRBV6-4 and TRBJ2-2; D gene uncertain. The CDR3 region is CASSPDWNTGELFF. The CDR3 DNA sequence: TGTGCCAGCAGTCCCGATTGGAACACCGGGGAGCTGTTTTTT.